Listed below are T cell receptor beta chains from one sample, sequenced in a study of blood T cell repertoires in COVID-19. TCRdb keeps only in-frame clones here, not all; method: immunoSEQ multiplex PCR. The repertoire holds approximately 300,000 clones, just under 90% seen once, with 1.5% to 2% in the top ten. Sequenced sample: peripheral blood. Receptors originate from a woman aged 25 to 39 with COVID-19, enrolled during active disease. Each CDR3 is given with its conserved first and last residue. The order of the fields is D gene, J gene, V gene, CDR3 protein. A D gene is named only where the DNA matches it firmly.

d_gene: -
j_gene: TRBJ1-3
v_gene: TRBV1
CDR3aa: CTSSQSRDRGPSGNTIYF

d_gene: TRBD1
j_gene: TRBJ2-5
v_gene: TRBV6-2/TRBV6-3
CDR3aa: CASSYNPQGAGETQYF

d_gene: -
j_gene: TRBJ2-3
v_gene: TRBV28
CDR3aa: CATGLPDTQYF

d_gene: -
j_gene: TRBJ2-1
v_gene: TRBV7-6
CDR3aa: CASSLRLYNEQFF

d_gene: -
j_gene: TRBJ1-2
v_gene: TRBV2
CDR3aa: CASSPTGTLGYTF

d_gene: TRBD2
j_gene: TRBJ2-3
v_gene: TRBV2
CDR3aa: CASRTSGNTDTQYF

d_gene: -
j_gene: TRBJ1-4
v_gene: TRBV25-1
CDR3aa: CASSEYAGSGEKLFF

d_gene: -
j_gene: TRBJ2-5
v_gene: TRBV6-2/TRBV6-3
CDR3aa: CASSFQQETQYF

d_gene: TRBD1
j_gene: TRBJ1-3
v_gene: TRBV3-1/TRBV3-2
CDR3aa: CASSDRGISGNTIYF

d_gene: TRBD2
j_gene: TRBJ2-3
v_gene: TRBV3-1/TRBV3-2
CDR3aa: CASSPGLAGGPTDTQYF

d_gene: -
j_gene: TRBJ1-2
v_gene: TRBV3-1/TRBV3-2
CDR3aa: CASSQNRRGNYGYTF

d_gene: TRBD2
j_gene: TRBJ2-7
v_gene: TRBV6-6
CDR3aa: CASHSGGGSEEQYF

d_gene: -
j_gene: TRBJ1-6
v_gene: TRBV12-3/TRBV12-4
CDR3aa: CASRQGWNSPLHF

d_gene: TRBD1
j_gene: TRBJ2-1
v_gene: TRBV11-2
CDR3aa: CASSLWDRGYNEQFF

d_gene: -
j_gene: TRBJ1-2
v_gene: TRBV18
CDR3aa: CASSPLTENYGYTF

d_gene: -
j_gene: TRBJ1-2
v_gene: TRBV6-1
CDR3aa: CASSDGTEVYGYTF

d_gene: -
j_gene: TRBJ1-1
v_gene: TRBV3-1/TRBV3-2
CDR3aa: CASSQVSAGVYEAFF

d_gene: -
j_gene: TRBJ1-1
v_gene: TRBV7-2
CDR3aa: CASIGQALNTEAFF

d_gene: TRBD1
j_gene: TRBJ1-1
v_gene: TRBV6-6
CDR3aa: CASSYRGPDTEAFF

d_gene: TRBD1
j_gene: TRBJ2-3
v_gene: TRBV24-1
CDR3aa: CATSDPRQGPPHTQYF

d_gene: -
j_gene: TRBJ2-1
v_gene: TRBV5-4
CDR3aa: CASFTRNNNEQFF

d_gene: TRBD1
j_gene: TRBJ2-7
v_gene: TRBV30
CDR3aa: CAWSQDRGQYEQYF

d_gene: -
j_gene: TRBJ2-2
v_gene: TRBV5-1
CDR3aa: CASSLTGTGELFF

d_gene: -
j_gene: TRBJ1-2
v_gene: TRBV3-1/TRBV3-2
CDR3aa: CASSQDRGGLPSRRNGYTF

d_gene: -
j_gene: TRBJ1-1
v_gene: TRBV10-3
CDR3aa: CAISRQVNTEAFF

d_gene: -
j_gene: TRBJ1-4
v_gene: TRBV28
CDR3aa: CASTGFTNEKLFF

d_gene: TRBD2
j_gene: TRBJ2-5
v_gene: TRBV2
CDR3aa: CASRTGASLVGTSHIIRETQYF

d_gene: TRBD2
j_gene: TRBJ2-3
v_gene: TRBV7-4
CDR3aa: CASSFQVVAGAPGWDTQYF

d_gene: TRBD1
j_gene: TRBJ2-7
v_gene: TRBV7-2
CDR3aa: CASSLALAQGTYEQYF